This TCR beta chain appears in the sequencing data of a study of T cell repertoires in cytomegalovirus infection. Study at large: Signatures in public TCR beta sequences pointed to both CMV infection and matching HLA type.

TCRdb re-called the reads with MiXCR, one entry per CDR3 protein. The sample records approximately 180,000 distinct CDR3 sequences, roughly 20% being singletons. CDR1 is MDHEN, CDR2 SYDVKM, per germline. V was pared by 5 bases and J by 5 bases, with 14 bases between. The CDR3 has 14 amino acids. Overall study findings and caveats: Dominating the ex vivo response were HLA-C-restricted CMV-specific TCR beta clonotypes.

Concerning this clonotype itself: Its antigen is as yet unknown.

The specimen sequenced was PBMCs. The V and J genes are TRBV28 and TRBJ2-3; no clear D. This sequence was found in a human donor in good health (CMV status not recorded). Some clones in this sample may be carry-over from other donors' samples. The CDR3 sequence is CASSLTPGVDTQYF. CDR3 sequence (DNA): TGTGCCAGCAGTCTAACACCTGGGGTAGATACGCAGTATTTT. The full variable domain, rest sourced from reference TRBV28 and TRBJ2-3, is DVKVTQSSRYLVKRTGEKVFLECVQDMDHENMFWYRQDPGLGLRLIYFSYDVKMKEKGDIPEGYSVSREKKERFSLILESASTNQTSMYLCASSLTPGVDTQYFGPGTRLTVL.